These 25 T cell receptor beta chains share one sample of origin, sequenced in a study of ipilimumab plus nivolumab after autologous stem cell transplantation. Profiled with immunoSEQ multiplex PCR; TCRdb holds only in-frame clones, not every one. The sample holds some 15,000 clones, about four fifths seen once. The starting material was PBMCs, obtained in a trial of ipilimumab plus nivolumab as post-transplant consolidation. Receptors originate from a male donor with primary mediastinal lymphoma.

The chain links TRBV11-3 to TRBJ2-3; D is undetermined. Germline V gene data show CDR1 as SGHNT and CDR2 as YENEEA. V lost 0 bases to trimming and J lost 4 bases, with 8 bases between them. The CDR3 covers 14 residues. The CDR3 loop is CASSLDRVADTQYF. The CDR3 bases are TGTGCCAGCAGCTTAGATAGGGTCGCAGATACGCAGTATTTT. Based on the CDR3 plus reference TRBV11-3 and TRBJ2-3, the full variable domain is EAGVVQSPRYKIIEKKQPVAFWCNPISGHNTLYWYLQNLGQGPELLIRYENEEAVDDSQLPKDRFSAERLKGVDSTLKIQPAELGDSAVYLCASSLDRVADTQYFGPGTRLTVL.

This clone was counted between two and nine times. The chain couples TRBV29-1 to TRBJ1-5, with a possible D match to TRBD1 (5 bases). The length of the CDR3 is 13 residues. Looked up from germline, CDR1 is SQVTM and CDR2 is ANQGSEA. The V gene lost 4 bases and the J gene lost 1 base, with 8 bases spanning the gap. CDR3 DNA sequence: TGCAGCGTTGTCTGGGGGAGCAATCAGCCCCAGCATTTT. This gives the protein CSVVWGSNQPQHF.

The chain carries TRBV5-1 and TRBJ2-1, with 8 positions matching TRBD2. The V gene's germline CDR1 is SGHRS and CDR2 YFSETQ. With 4 bases clipped from V and 1 base from J, the junction kept 13 bases outside the gene matches. The CDR3 has 18 amino acids. The CDR3 sequence: CASSLNSPGLVSYNEQFF. The CDR3 DNA sequence: TGCGCCAGCAGCCTGAACTCACCGGGACTAGTATCCTACAATGAGCAGTTCTTC.

In this sample, this clone turned up once. The chain joins TRBV7-9 to TRBJ2-5; 7 bases line up with TRBD1. There are 17 residues in the CDR3. CDR1 and CDR2 (germline): SEHNR, FQNEAQ (reference sequence). With V trimmed by 8 bases and J by 4 bases, 19 bases remained unmatched. Written as DNA, the CDR3 is TGTGCCAGCGGAAAACGCAGCCAGGGGGAATTCAGAGAGACCCAGTACTTC. It yields the protein CASGKRSQGEFRETQYF. The variable domain in full, with the rest retrieved from reference TRBV7-9 and TRBJ2-5, is DTGVSQNPRHKITKRGQNVTFRCDPISEHNRLYWYRQTLGQGPEFLTYFQNEAQLEKSRLLSDRFSAERPKGSFSTLEIQRTEQGDSAMYLCASGKRSQGEFRETQYFGPGTRLLVL.

V usage is TRBV7-3 and J usage is TRBJ1-5, with a possible D match to TRBD1 (5 bases). CDR3 length: 15 residues. Germline V gene data show CDR1 as SGHTA and CDR2 as FQGTGA. V was shortened by 2 bases and J by 1 base, with 9 bases between the two germline ends. The CDR3 loop reads CASSLVWGSNQPQHF. Written as DNA, the CDR3 is TGTGCCAGCAGCTTAGTTTGGGGGAGCAATCAGCCCCAGCATTTT.

The rearrangement uses TRBV6-6 and TRBJ2-6; unclear D gene. Germline V gives CDR1 MNHNY, CDR2 SVGAGI (reference sequence). V dropped 6 bases and J dropped 0 bases, with 9 bases sitting between them. The CDR3 length is 15 residues. The chain's CDR3 is CASRPANSGANVLTF. The CDR3 coding sequence is TGTGCCAGCAGACCCGCCAACTCTGGGGCCAACGTCCTGACTTTC.

J is TRBJ2-3 and V is TRBV9, with 16 bases fitting TRBD2. Germline values: CDR1 SGDLS, CDR2 YYNGEE. J gave up 4 bases and V 2 bases, and 4 bases lay outside the gene matches. The CDR3 covers 17 residues. In DNA form, the CDR3 reads TGTGCCAGCAGCGTGGGGACTAGCGGGAGGGCGGCAGATACGCAGTATTTT. This codes for CASSVGTSGRAADTQYF.

The gene calls are TRBV28 and TRBJ1-5; 10 bases align to TRBD1. This CDR3 spans 15 amino acids. Germline V gene data show CDR1 as MDHEN and CDR2 as SYDVKM. J was trimmed by 7 bases and V by 6 bases; bases with no gene match: 9. The chain's CDR3 is CASRTSGQGNQPQHF. In nucleotides, the CDR3 is TGTGCCAGCAGGACCTCGGGACAGGGGAACCAGCCCCAGCATTTT.

This chain joins TRBV5-1 and TRBJ2-1; 9 bases line up with TRBD2. This CDR3 has 17 amino acids. J was trimmed by 2 bases and V by 0 bases; bases with no gene match: 6. Germline V gives CDR1 SGHRS, CDR2 YFSETQ. This CDR3 is CASSLAWAGGTYNEQFF. The CDR3, as DNA: TGCGCCAGCAGCTTGGCCTGGGCGGGGGGGACCTACAATGAGCAGTTCTTC.

This clone turned up a few times. This rearrangement joins TRBV7-8 to TRBJ2-1; tentative D call: TRBD1 (6 bases). The V end was cut by 0 bases, the J end by 5 bases, with 11 bases between. The CDR3 length is 15 residues. Germline assignment: CDR1 SGHVS and CDR2 FQNEAQ. This chain's CDR3 is CASSLAGQGNNEQFF. CDR3 DNA: TGTGCCAGCAGCTTAGCTGGCCAGGGGAACAATGAGCAGTTCTTC.

CDR3 loop: CASSESVREAFF. Written as DNA, the CDR3 is TGTGCCAGCAGTGAATCGGTCAGGGAGGCTTTCTTT. The chain carries TRBV2 and TRBJ1-1; D might be TRBD1 (5 bases). The V and J ends lost 2 bases and 11 bases respectively, with 12 bases between them. The CDR3 sequence is 12 residues long. In germline, CDR1 is SNHLY, CDR2 FYNNEI.

This clone was seen only once. V gene TRBV7-8 combines with J gene TRBJ1-4; 7 bases fit TRBD1. Germline CDR1 is SGHVS and CDR2 is FQNEAQ. The length of the CDR3 is 14 residues. After removal of 1 base from V and 7 bases from J, the junction contained 3 bases not matched to a gene. The CDR3 spells CASSLGAGGEKLFF. The CDR3 bases are TGTGCCAGCAGCTTAGGCGCAGGGGGTGAAAAACTGTTTTTT.

The rearrangement joins TRBV5-6 to TRBJ1-1; maybe TRBD1 (6 bases). The CDR3 extends over 14 amino acids. V lost 4 bases, J lost 10 bases, and 20 bases lay in between. Germline CDR1 is SGHDT and CDR2 is YYEEEE. CDR3 protein: CASSGAGTRARAFF. The DNA of the CDR3 is TGTGCCAGCAGCGGTGCCGGGACAAGGGCCAGAGCTTTCTTT. The full variable domain, completed using reference TRBV5-6 and TRBJ1-1, is DAGVTQSPTHLIKTRGQQVTLRCSPKSGHDTVSWYQQALGQGPQFIFQYYEEEERQRGNFPDRFSGHQFPNYSSELNVNALLLGDSALYLCASSGAGTRARAFFGQGTRLTVV.

The chain employs TRBV2 and TRBJ2-3; tentatively, D is TRBD2 (6 bases). Germline CDR1 is SNHLY and CDR2 is FYNNEI. The CDR3 is made up of 15 amino acids. Trimming removed 6 bases at V and 1 base at J, with 14 bases between. The CDR3 coding sequence is TGTGCCAGCAGCGTCGGTTGGGGGGGCACAGATACGCAGTATTTT. Translated: CASSVGWGGTDTQYF. The complete variable domain, with remaining parts taken from reference TRBV2 and TRBJ2-3, reads EPEVTQTPSHQVTQMGQEVILRCVPISNHLYFYWYRQILGQKVEFLVSFYNNEISEKSEIFDDQFSVERPDGSNFTLKIRSTKLEDSAMYFCASSVGWGGTDTQYFGPGTRLTVL.

This clone was recorded once. This sequence joins TRBV29-1 and TRBJ2-1; tentatively, D is TRBD2 (5 bases). The CDR3 is 14 residues long. Germline V gene lookup returns CDR1 SQVTM and CDR2 ANQGSEA. Trimming pared 5 bases from V and 7 bases from J, leaving 18 bases between. DNA of the CDR3: TGCAGCGTTCTTACCCCGGGATTGGCTAATGAGCAGTTCTTC. Amino acid sequence: CSVLTPGLANEQFF.

This chain uses TRBV9 with TRBJ2-5, with TRBD2 as a possible D gene (6 bases). The V end was cut by 4 bases, the J end by 2 bases, with 18 bases between. CDR1 and CDR2 from the germline V gene are SGDLS and YYNGEE. The length of the CDR3 is 16 residues. The CDR3 region has the DNA TGTGCCAGCAGCCCAGCCGGAGGGACTGCTCAAGAGACCCAGTACTTC. It specifies CASSPAGGTAQETQYF.

The chain joins TRBV15 to TRBJ1-2; the D is unclear. Per the germline V gene, CDR1 is LNHNV and CDR2 is YYDKDF (reference sequence). Trimming pared 0 bases from V and 2 bases from J, leaving 10 bases between. The CDR3 sequence is 15 residues long. The CDR3 is CATSRERRVNYGYTF. The CDR3 DNA follows: TGTGCCACCAGCAGAGAGAGGCGGGTAAACTATGGCTACACCTTC. Supplemented by reference TRBV15 and TRBJ1-2, the full variable domain reads DAMVIQNPRYQVTQFGKPVTLSCSQTLNHNVMYWYQQKSSQAPKLLFHYYDKDFNNEADTPDNFQSRRPNTSFCFLDIRSPGLGDTAMYLCATSRERRVNYGYTFGSGTRLTVV.

This clone was counted between two and nine times. This rearrangement joins TRBV27 to TRBJ1-1, with 7 bases aligning to TRBD1. Germline-derived CDR1 and CDR2 are MNHEY and SMNVEV (reference sequence). This CDR3 is 15 amino acids long. V trimming: 3 bases; J trimming: 5 bases; junction bases outside the gene matches: 9. CDR3 nucleotides: TGTGCCAGCAGTTTGCTAGACAGGGTGGGTACTGAAGCTTTCTTT. Amino acids: CASSLLDRVGTEAFF.

The chain uses TRBV19 and TRBJ1-5; possible D gene TRBD1, 6 bases. V was cut by 5 bases and J by 1 base, with 15 bases left in between. This CDR3 is 16 amino acids long. Germline V gene sequence: CDR1 LNHDA, CDR2 SQIVND (reference sequence). CDR3 in DNA: TGTGCCAGTAGTCCTGAGACAGGTCGGAGCAATCAGCCCCAGCATTTT. Protein product: CASSPETGRSNQPQHF.

This clone was recorded only once. The chain has TRBV6-1 and TRBJ2-1, with 8 bases that match TRBD2. V trimming: 2 bases; J trimming: 8 bases; junction bases outside the gene matches: 2. This CDR3 has 13 amino acids. The germline V gene has CDR1 MNHNS and CDR2 SASEGT. The CDR3 DNA reads as TGTGCCAGCAGTGAAAGGACTAGCCATGAGCAGTTCTTC. Its protein is CASSERTSHEQFF.

The rearrangement uses TRBV6-5 and TRBJ1-6; no definite D call. The CDR3 has 14 residues. V shed 4 bases and J shed 7 bases, with 11 bases lying between them. The germline gives CDR1 MNHEY, CDR2 SVGAGI. The CDR3 here is CASSSPHSNSPLHF. DNA for the CDR3: TGTGCCAGCAGTTCCCCCCACTCCAATTCACCCCTCCACTTT.

The gene calls are TRBV10-3 and TRBJ1-1, with 8 bases lining up with TRBD1. There are 12 residues in the CDR3. In germline, CDR1 is ENHRY, CDR2 SYGVKD. Trimming took 10 bases from V and 4 from J; bases not matched to a gene: 5. CDR3 in amino acids: CATGQGGTEAFF. CDR3 sequence (DNA): TGTGCCACCGGACAGGGAGGCACTGAAGCTTTCTTT.

The chain has TRBV6-1 and TRBJ2-5; D unresolved. This CDR3 has 14 amino acids. Germline CDR1 is MNHNS and CDR2 is SASEGT. Trimming pared 3 bases from V and 4 bases from J, leaving 12 bases between. In DNA, the CDR3 is TGTGCCAGCAGTGATGGTTCTAGTCGAGAGACCCAGTACTTC. As protein: CASSDGSSRETQYF.

This chain connects TRBV6-5 to TRBJ2-7; unclear D gene. Germline lookup yields CDR1 MNHEY and CDR2 SVGAGI. The V end lost 0 bases, the J end lost 3 bases, and 12 bases lay between the germline ends. The CDR3 totals 15 residues. CDR3 DNA sequence: TGTGCCAGCAGTTACTCGAAAGGCGGCTTCTACGAGCAGTACTTC. It is translated as CASSYSKGGFYEQYF.

The genes are TRBV19 and TRBJ1-5; D ambiguous. The length of the CDR3 is 16 residues. V was clipped by 6 bases and J by 2 bases, with 17 bases between them. The germline gives CDR1 LNHDA, CDR2 SQIVND (reference sequence). The CDR3 nucleotides are TGTGCCAGTAGCAACTTCCTTCGGGGAGGCAATCAGCCCCAGCATTTT. Its translation is CASSNFLRGGNQPQHF.